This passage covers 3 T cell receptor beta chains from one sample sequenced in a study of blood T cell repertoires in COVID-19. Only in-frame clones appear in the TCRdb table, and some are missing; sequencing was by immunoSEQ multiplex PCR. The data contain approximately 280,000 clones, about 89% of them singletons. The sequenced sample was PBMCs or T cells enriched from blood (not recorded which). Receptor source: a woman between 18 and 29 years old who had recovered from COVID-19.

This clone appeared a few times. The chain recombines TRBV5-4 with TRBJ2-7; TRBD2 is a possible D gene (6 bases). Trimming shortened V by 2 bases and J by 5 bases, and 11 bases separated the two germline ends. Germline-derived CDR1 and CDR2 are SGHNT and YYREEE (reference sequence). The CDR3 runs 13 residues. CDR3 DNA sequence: TGTGCCAGCAGCTTTACCGGGAGTAACGAGCAGTACTTC. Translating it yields CASSFTGSNEQYF.

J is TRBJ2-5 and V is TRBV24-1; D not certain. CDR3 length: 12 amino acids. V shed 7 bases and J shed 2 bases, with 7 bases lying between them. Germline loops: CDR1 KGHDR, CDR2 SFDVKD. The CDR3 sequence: CATSQEQETQYF. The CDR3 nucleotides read TGTGCCACCAGCCAGGAACAAGAGACCCAGTACTTC.

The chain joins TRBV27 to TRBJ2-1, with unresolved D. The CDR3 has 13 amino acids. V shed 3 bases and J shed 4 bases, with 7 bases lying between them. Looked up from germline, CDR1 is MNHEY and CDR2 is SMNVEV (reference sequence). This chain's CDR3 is CASSLGRYNEQFF. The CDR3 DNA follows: TGTGCCAGCAGTTTGGGCAGATACAATGAGCAGTTCTTC.